Listed below are T cell receptor beta chains from one sample, sequenced in a study of blood T cell repertoires in COVID-19. Clones were read by immunoSEQ multiplex PCR, and TCRdb kept only the in-frame ones, dropping some. The sample holds roughly 59,000 clones, about 81% seen once. The sample comprised peripheral blood. Source of these receptors: a man older than 75 with acute or convalescent COVID-19. CDR3s include the opening cysteine and the closing phenylalanine or tryptophan. A D gene is named only where the DNA matches it firmly. Only some rows state a clone size, as once, few, many or a class for expanded clones.

j_call | clone_size | d_call | v_call | cdr3_aa | cdr3_nt
TRBJ2-7 | . | . | TRBV3-1/TRBV3-2 | CASSGGTPPYF | TGTGCCAGCAGCGGAGGAACCCCGCCGTACTTC
TRBJ2-5 | . | TRBD1 | TRBV6-5 | CASQFNRGETQYF | TGTGCCAGCCAATTTAACAGGGGAGAGACCCAGTACTTC
TRBJ2-1 | . | . | TRBV29-1 | CSSLSDEQFF | TGCAGCTCACTAAGCGACGAGCAGTTCTTC
TRBJ1-1 | . | TRBD1 | TRBV18 | CASSPGTAKNTEAFF | TGTGCCAGCTCACCAGGGACAGCTAAGAACACTGAAGCTTTCTTT
TRBJ2-3 | . | TRBD2 | TRBV7-3 | CASSKSGRGDTQYF | TGTGCCAGCAGCAAGAGCGGGAGAGGAGATACGCAGTATTTT
TRBJ2-7 | . | . | TRBV15 | CATSRDQGPYEQYF | TGTGCCACCAGCAGAGATCAGGGGCCCTACGAGCAGTACTTC
TRBJ2-5 | once | . | TRBV11-2 | CASSFGPQETQYF | TGTGCCAGCAGCTTTGGGCCCCAAGAGACCCAGTACTTC
TRBJ2-7 | . | . | TRBV2 | CASSGQSSYEQYF | TGTGCCAGCAGTGGACAGTCCTCCTACGAGCAGTACTTC
TRBJ2-3 | . | TRBD2 | TRBV5-1 | CASSLEGLAADTQYF | TGCGCCAGCAGCTTGGAGGGACTAGCGGCAGATACGCAGTATTTT
TRBJ1-1 | few | . | TRBV15 | CATSRAAWRGTEAFF | TGTGCCACCAGCAGAGCGGCCTGGCGGGGCACTGAAGCTTTCTTT
TRBJ1-2 | . | . | TRBV7-2 | CASSLDGGWDYGYTF | TGTGCCAGCAGCTTAGATGGCGGATGGGACTATGGCTACACCTTC
TRBJ1-5 | . | TRBD1 | TRBV28 | CASSLADRGRSNQPQHF | TGTGCCAGCAGTTTGGCTGACAGGGGTCGGAGCAATCAGCCCCAGCATTTT
TRBJ2-7 | once | TRBD1 | TRBV11-2 | CASRSDRAPEQYF | TGTGCCAGCAGATCAGACAGGGCCCCCGAGCAGTACTTC
TRBJ1-2 | . | . | TRBV3-1/TRBV3-2 | CASSQDRVGGGWGYTF | TGTGCCAGCAGCCAAGACCGAGTGGGCGGGGGATGGGGCTACACCTTC
TRBJ2-1 | . | . | TRBV15 | CATSRGNAGSVNEQFF | TGTGCCACCAGCAGAGGAAACGCGGGGTCGGTCAATGAGCAGTTCTTC
TRBJ2-2 | . | TRBD2 | TRBV29-1 | CSVGAGVNGGELFF | TGCAGCGTTGGAGCGGGAGTGAATGGCGGGGAGCTGTTTTTT
TRBJ2-2 | . | . | TRBV5-1 | CASSLQGRDTGELFF | TGCGCCAGCAGCTTGCAGGGTAGGGATACCGGGGAGCTGTTTTTT
TRBJ2-1 | . | . | TRBV4-1 | CASSQDRTGRDNEQFF | TGCGCCAGCAGCCAAGATCGCACAGGGCGGGACAATGAGCAGTTCTTC
TRBJ1-1 | few | . | TRBV7-3 | CASSSHGGSGTEAFF | TGTGCCAGCAGCTCCCATGGAGGTTCGGGCACTGAAGCTTTCTTT
TRBJ2-7 | . | . | TRBV27 | CASSNKNGIYEQYF | TGTGCCAGCAGTAATAAGAACGGTATTTACGAGCAGTACTTC
TRBJ1-1 | . | . | TRBV2 | CASRREQGGNTEAFF | TGTGCCAGCAGAAGGGAACAGGGTGGGAACACTGAAGCTTTCTTT
TRBJ2-7 | once | . | TRBV28 | CASSFPSKYYEQYF | TGTGCCAGCAGTTTTCCCAGTAAGTACTACGAGCAGTACTTC
TRBJ2-2 | . | TRBD2 | TRBV5-1 | CASRFSGGAAGELFF | TGCGCCAGCAGATTTAGCGGGGGGGCCGCCGGGGAGCTGTTTTTT
TRBJ1-5 | . | TRBD1 | TRBV20-1 | CSASHRGSYSNQPQHF | TGCAGTGCTAGTCACAGGGGATCGTACAGCAATCAGCCCCAGCATTTT
TRBJ1-5 | once | . | TRBV7-2 | CASSSRTGGDQPQHF | TGTGCCAGCAGCTCACGGACCGGAGGGGATCAGCCCCAGCATTTT
TRBJ2-7 | . | . | TRBV9 | CASSPGPRGSEQYF | TGTGCCAGCAGCCCCGGGCCTCGGGGGAGCGAGCAGTACTTC